This T cell receptor beta chain was sequenced for a study of patients and donors after allogeneic stem cell transplantation. TCRdb reanalysed the RT-PCR reads using MiXCR and keeps one entry per CDR3 protein. The sample carries approximately 410,000 distinct CDR3 sequences, approximately 16% recorded once. This clonotype was seen only a few times. CDR1 DFQATT and CDR2 SNEGSKA come from the germline V gene (reference sequence). This CDR3 spans 12 amino acids. Trimming shortened V by 0 bases and J by 4 bases, and 5 bases separated the two germline ends. Sequencing was done on a sample of blood, either unsorted or a sorted T cell fraction (not recorded which). The V gene is TRBV20-1, the J gene TRBJ2-3; the D is unclear. The clonotype was recovered from a human donor who was either an allogeneic HSCT recipient or a stem cell or donor lymphocyte infusion donor (not recorded which). It is not recorded whose cells these are; they may come from a transplant donor. The CDR3 DNA sequence: TGCAGTGCTAGAGATTTTGCAGATACGCAGTATTTT. The encoded protein is CSARDFADTQYF.